The TCR beta chain under discussion was sequenced for a study of T cell clones after liver transplantation. This CDR3 has 16 residues. Trimming removed 0 bases from V and 2 bases from J, with 12 bases in between. CDR1 and CDR2 from the germline V gene are MGHRA and YSYEKL. The method was immunoSEQ multiplex PCR; TCRdb's version includes in-frame clones alone and lacks a portion of them. Of approximately 71,000 clones listed, 80% to 95% are singletons. Specimen: CD4+ T cells from blood, collected 25 months after liver transplant. The V gene is TRBV4-1, the J gene TRBJ2-3; perhaps TRBD1 as D (5 bases). The clonotype comes from a human patient who received a liver transplant. Some T cells could come from the graft donor. CDR3 sequence: CASSQERARVTDTQYF. The CDR3, as DNA: TGCGCCAGCAGCCAAGAAAGAGCCAGGGTCACAGATACGCAGTATTTT.